Each of the 4 T cell receptor beta chains below was sequenced from the same sample in a study of cytomegalovirus exposure and HLA in healthy donors. Assay used: immunoSEQ multiplex PCR; TCRdb lists only in-frame clones, some missing. The sample contains hundreds of thousands of clones, more than 80% of which appear only once. The sequenced sample was PBMCs. These receptors all stem from a woman aged 18-29 years in good health and CMV-seronegative.

The chain combines TRBV5-1 with TRBJ1-1, with unresolved D. The CDR3 runs to 17 residues. The V end was cut by 0 bases, the J end by 1 base, with 16 bases between. Germline lookup yields CDR1 SGHRS and CDR2 YFSETQ. CDR3 loop: CASSLEVTLGSNTEAFF. As DNA, the CDR3 is TGCGCCAGCAGCTTGGAAGTGACCCTCGGGTCGAACACTGAAGCTTTCTTT.

The V and J genes are TRBV7-6 and TRBJ2-5; 7 positions match TRBD2. The CDR3 spans 12 residues. With 3 bases clipped from V and 7 bases from J, the junction kept 2 bases outside the gene matches. The germline gives CDR1 SGHVS, CDR2 FNYEAQ. The CDR3 loop reads CASSFGLGTQYF. CDR3 in DNA: TGTGCCAGCAGCTTCGGACTAGGGACCCAGTACTTC.

The chain combines TRBV7-9 with TRBJ2-1; 11 nucleotides match TRBD2. CDR3 length: 13 amino acids. V shed 6 bases and J 16 bases; nucleotides not matched to a gene: 11. Germline V gene lookup returns CDR1 SEHNR and CDR2 FQNEAQ (reference sequence). This CDR3 reads CASRSGRLAGKFF. The CDR3 region has the DNA TGTGCCAGCAGATCGGGACGACTAGCGGGGAAATTCTTC.

The chain joins TRBV2 to TRBJ2-3, with D possibly being TRBD2 (6 bases). Deletions cut 8 bases from V and 4 bases from J, with 16 bases between. The CDR3 runs 14 residues. Germline V lookup: CDR1 SNHLY, CDR2 FYNNEI. In DNA, the CDR3 is TGTGCCAGCCCTATAGCGGCCCCAGCAGATACGCAGTATTTT. Its protein product is CASPIAAPADTQYF.